This T cell receptor (beta chain) stems from a study of OX40 agonist ivuxolimab in advanced cancers. Study summary: Patients receiving dose escalation had hepatocellular carcinoma, melanoma, renal cell or head and neck cancer.

A word on this clone: The target antigen is unknown.

Study results and caveats: Circulating CD4+ and CD8+ T cells showed clonal expansion by week 6 at 0.1 to 3.0 mg/kg.

Some clones are missing from TCRdb's copy, which holds only in-frame ones; the method was immunoSEQ multiplex PCR. The sample consists of about 33,000 clones, about 88% of them appearing once. CDR3 size: 14 residues. From germline, CDR1 is MNHNS and CDR2 SASEGT. Trimming shortened V by 3 bases and J by 7 bases, and 13 bases separated the two germline ends. The chain has TRBV6-1 and TRBJ1-5; TRBD1 is a possible D gene (5 bases). This clonotype was obtained from an adult with an advanced solid tumor such as melanoma, head and neck, liver or kidney cancer. Sequenced material: CD4+ or CD8+ T cells sorted from blood, taken in a trial of the OX40 agonist ivuxolimab. The CDR3 DNA reads TGTGCCAGCAGTGAGGGACCGGGGAACCAGCCCCAGCATTTT. Amino acids: CASSEGPGNQPQHF.